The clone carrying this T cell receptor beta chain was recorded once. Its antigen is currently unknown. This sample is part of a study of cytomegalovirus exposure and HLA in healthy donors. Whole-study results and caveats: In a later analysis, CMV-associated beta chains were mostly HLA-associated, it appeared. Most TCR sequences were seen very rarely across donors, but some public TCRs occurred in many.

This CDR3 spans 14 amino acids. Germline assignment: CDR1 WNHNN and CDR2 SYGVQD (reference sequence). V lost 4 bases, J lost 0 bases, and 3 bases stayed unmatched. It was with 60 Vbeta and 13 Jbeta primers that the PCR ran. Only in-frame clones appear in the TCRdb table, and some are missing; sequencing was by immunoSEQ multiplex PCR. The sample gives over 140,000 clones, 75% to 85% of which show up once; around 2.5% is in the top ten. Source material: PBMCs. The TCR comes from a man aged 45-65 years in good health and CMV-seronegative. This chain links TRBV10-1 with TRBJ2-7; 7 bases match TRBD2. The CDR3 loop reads CASSVGGDSYEQYF. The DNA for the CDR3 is TGCGCCAGCAGTGTTGGGGGGGACTCCTACGAGCAGTACTTC.